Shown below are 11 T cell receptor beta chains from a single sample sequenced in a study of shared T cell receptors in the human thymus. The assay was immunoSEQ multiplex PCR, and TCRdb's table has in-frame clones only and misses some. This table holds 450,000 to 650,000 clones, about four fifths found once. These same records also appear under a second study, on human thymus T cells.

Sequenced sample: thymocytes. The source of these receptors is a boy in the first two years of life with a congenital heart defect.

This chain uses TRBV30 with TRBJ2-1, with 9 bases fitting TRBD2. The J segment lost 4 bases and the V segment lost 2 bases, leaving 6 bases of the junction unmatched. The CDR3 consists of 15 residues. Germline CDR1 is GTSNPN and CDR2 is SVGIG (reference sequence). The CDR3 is CAWSLTSGPYNEQFF. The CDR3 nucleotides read TGTGCCTGGAGTCTCACTAGCGGGCCTTACAATGAGCAGTTCTTC.

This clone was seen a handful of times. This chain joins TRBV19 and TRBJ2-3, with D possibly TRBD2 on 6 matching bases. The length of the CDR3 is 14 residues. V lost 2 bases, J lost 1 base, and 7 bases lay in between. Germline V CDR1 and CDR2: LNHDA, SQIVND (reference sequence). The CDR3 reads CASSIPGGTDTQYF. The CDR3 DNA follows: TGTGCCAGTAGTATACCGGGAGGCACAGATACGCAGTATTTT.

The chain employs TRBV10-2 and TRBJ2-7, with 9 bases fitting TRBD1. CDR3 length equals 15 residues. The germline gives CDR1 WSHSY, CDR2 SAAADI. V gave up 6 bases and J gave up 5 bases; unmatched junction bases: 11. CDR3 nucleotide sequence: TGCGCCAGCAGCCTCCGGGACAGGGTTCCCCACGAGCAGTACTTC. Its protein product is CASSLRDRVPHEQYF.

In nucleotides, the CDR3 is TGTGCCAGCAGCTCCCCGGGTAGGGGGCGGGAATACGAGCAGTACTTC. This translates into CASSSPGRGREYEQYF. The rearrangement links TRBV7-2 to TRBJ2-7, with TRBD1 as a possible D gene (7 bases). Per the germline V gene, CDR1 is SGHTA and CDR2 is FQGNSA. This CDR3 has 16 amino acids. Deletions cut 4 bases from V and 4 bases from J, with 20 bases between.

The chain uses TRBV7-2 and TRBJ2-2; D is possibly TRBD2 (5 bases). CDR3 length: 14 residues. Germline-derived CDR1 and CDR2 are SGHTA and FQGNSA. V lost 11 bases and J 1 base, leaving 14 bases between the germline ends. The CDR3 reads CASFLGGNTGELFF. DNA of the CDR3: TGTGCCTCTTTTCTCGGAGGGAACACCGGGGAGCTGTTTTTT.

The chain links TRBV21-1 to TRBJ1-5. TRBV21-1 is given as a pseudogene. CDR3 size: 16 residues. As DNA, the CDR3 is TGTGCCAGCAGCAAAGCCGGGAGGGAGGGGACGAAGCCCCAGCATTTT. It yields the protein CASSKAGREGTKPQHF.

The DNA for the CDR3 is TGTGCCAGTAGTAGGGGGCAGGGGCTAAAGCCCCAGCATTTT. It specifies CASSRGQGLKPQHF. The chain is built from TRBV19 and TRBJ1-5, with D possibly being TRBD1 (6 bases). V lost 4 bases, J lost 8 bases, and 15 bases lay in between. In germline, CDR1 is LNHDA, CDR2 SQIVND (reference sequence). This CDR3 is built from 14 residues.

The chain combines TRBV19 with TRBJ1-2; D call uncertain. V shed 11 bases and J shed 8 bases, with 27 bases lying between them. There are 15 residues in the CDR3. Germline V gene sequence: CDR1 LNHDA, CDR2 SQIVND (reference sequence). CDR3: CAAKHQPDNGGGYTF. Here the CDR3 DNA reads TGTGCCGCAAAGCACCAACCTGACAACGGCGGGGGCTACACCTTC. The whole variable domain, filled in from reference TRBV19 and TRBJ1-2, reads DGGITQSPKYLFRKEGQNVTLSCEQNLNHDAMYWYRQDPGQGLRLIYYSQIVNDFQKGDIAEGYSVSREKKESFPLTVTSAQKNPTAFYLCAAKHQPDNGGGYTFGSGTRLTVV.

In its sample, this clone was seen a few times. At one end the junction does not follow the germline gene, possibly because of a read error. CDR3 sequence: CSARGQGTF. Here the CDR3 DNA reads TGCAGTGCCCGCGGGCAGGGGACCTTC. The chain recombines TRBV20-1 with TRBJ2-7; D might be TRBD1 (6 bases). The CDR3 has 9 amino acids. Germline CDR1 DFQATT, CDR2 SNEGSKA (reference sequence).

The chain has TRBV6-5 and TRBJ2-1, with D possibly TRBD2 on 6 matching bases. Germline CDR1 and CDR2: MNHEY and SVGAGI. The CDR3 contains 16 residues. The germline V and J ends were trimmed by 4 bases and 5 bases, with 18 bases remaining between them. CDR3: CASSSRIGSGDNEQFF. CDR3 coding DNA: TGTGCCAGCAGTTCCCGGATCGGGAGTGGGGACAATGAGCAGTTCTTC.

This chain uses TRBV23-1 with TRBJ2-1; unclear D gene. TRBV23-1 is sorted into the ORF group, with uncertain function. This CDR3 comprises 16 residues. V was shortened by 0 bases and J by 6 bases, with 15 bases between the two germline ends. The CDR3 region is CASSQSATPPPNEQFF. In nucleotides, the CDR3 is TGCGCCAGCAGTCAATCGGCCACACCCCCCCCCAATGAGCAGTTCTTC.